A selection of T cell receptor beta chains follows, all from one sample in a study of STAT5B mutations in CD4+ large granular lymphocyte leukemia. The protocol was immunoSEQ multiplex PCR, while the TCRdb copy is restricted to in-frame clones and leaves out a portion. Found here are tens of thousands of clones, more than 60% of them singletons; the top ten hold 0.9% to 1.2%. Sample: CD4+ T cells from blood buffy coats. These receptors were obtained from a human donor in good health. CDR3s include the opening cysteine and the closing phenylalanine or tryptophan. The order of the fields is V gene, J gene, clone size, D gene, CDR3 protein, CDR3 DNA. A D gene is named only where the DNA matches it firmly. Clone size is shown for a subset of rows, as once, few, many or a class of expanded clone.

v_gene: TRBV5-1
j_gene: TRBJ2-1
abundance: .
d_gene: .
CDR3aa: CASSSRRYPEYNEQFF
CDR3nt: TGCGCCAGCAGCTCAAGACGGTATCCAGAATACAATGAGCAGTTCTTC

v_gene: TRBV19
j_gene: TRBJ1-2
abundance: .
d_gene: .
CDR3aa: CASSTSNYGYTF
CDR3nt: TGTGCCAGTAGTACGTCTAACTATGGCTACACCTTC

v_gene: TRBV5-1
j_gene: TRBJ2-7
abundance: .
d_gene: TRBD1
CDR3aa: CASYEGQARGEQYF
CDR3nt: TGCGCCAGCTACGAGGGACAGGCCAGGGGGGAGCAGTACTTC

v_gene: TRBV11-2
j_gene: TRBJ2-1
abundance: .
d_gene: .
CDR3aa: CASRPPGRAEEQFF
CDR3nt: TGTGCCAGCAGACCCCCGGGAAGAGCAGAGGAGCAGTTCTTC

v_gene: TRBV6-6
j_gene: TRBJ1-2
abundance: .
d_gene: .
CDR3aa: CASRTTDGYTF
CDR3nt: TGTGCCAGCAGGACAACTGACGGCTACACCTTC

v_gene: TRBV5-1
j_gene: TRBJ2-2
abundance: few
d_gene: .
CDR3aa: CASSYRQNTGELFF
CDR3nt: TGCGCCAGCAGCTACAGACAGAACACCGGGGAGCTGTTTTTT

v_gene: TRBV5-1
j_gene: TRBJ1-1
abundance: .
d_gene: .
CDR3aa: CASSLGPQPNTEAFF
CDR3nt: TGCGCCAGCAGCTTGGGGCCACAGCCGAACACTGAAGCTTTCTTT

v_gene: TRBV27
j_gene: TRBJ1-2
abundance: once
d_gene: .
CDR3aa: CASSSTSKNGYTF
CDR3nt: TGTGCCAGCAGTTCGACCTCCAAGAATGGCTACACCTTC

v_gene: TRBV7-2
j_gene: TRBJ2-1
abundance: .
d_gene: .
CDR3aa: CASSLVTGALNEQFF
CDR3nt: TGTGCCAGCAGCTTAGTGACGGGAGCCCTCAATGAGCAGTTCTTC

v_gene: TRBV10-2
j_gene: TRBJ1-5
abundance: .
d_gene: .
CDR3aa: CASSEAPRNQPQHF
CDR3nt: TGCGCCAGCAGTGAGGCCCCGCGGAATCAGCCCCAGCATTTT